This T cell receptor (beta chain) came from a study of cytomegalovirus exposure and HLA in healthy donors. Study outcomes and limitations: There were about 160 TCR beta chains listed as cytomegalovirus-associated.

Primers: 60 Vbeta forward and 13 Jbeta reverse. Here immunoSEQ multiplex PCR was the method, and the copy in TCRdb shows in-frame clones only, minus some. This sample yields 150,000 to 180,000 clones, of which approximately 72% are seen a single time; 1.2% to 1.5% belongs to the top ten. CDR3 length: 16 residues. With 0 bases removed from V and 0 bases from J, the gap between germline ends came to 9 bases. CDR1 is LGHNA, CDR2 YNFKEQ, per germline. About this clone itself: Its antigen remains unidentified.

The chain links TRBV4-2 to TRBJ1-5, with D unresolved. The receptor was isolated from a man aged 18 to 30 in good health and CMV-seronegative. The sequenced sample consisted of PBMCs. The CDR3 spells CASSQDLGGSNQPQHF. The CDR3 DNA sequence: TGTGCCAGCAGCCAAGATTTGGGAGGTAGCAATCAGCCCCAGCATTTT.